The 2 T cell receptor beta chains below were found in one sample sequenced in a study of CD8 T cells in Susac syndrome. The RNA, about 0.45 to 1 ug, was put through reverse transcription using random hexamers. One entry per CDR3 protein, called by TCRdb with MiXCR from the immunoSEQ multiplex PCR reads. This table has more than 120,000 distinct CDR3 sequences, approximately 94% appearing once. Input material: CD4+ T cells from PBMCs. All receptors come from a human donor in good health.

This clonotype has a single count. The V call is TRBV7-9, the J call TRBJ1-2, with D possibly being TRBD1 (5 bases). Germline-derived CDR1 and CDR2 are SEHNR and FQNEAQ (reference sequence). The CDR3 length is 15 residues. V was cut by 5 bases and J by 4 bases, with 17 bases left in between. CDR3 nucleotide sequence: TGTGCCAGCAGCCCTGGCCGACCCGGGGGCTATGGCTACACCTTC. The encoded protein is CASSPGRPGGYGYTF. The full variable domain, its missing parts supplied by reference TRBV7-9 and TRBJ1-2, is DTGVSQNPRHKITKRGQNVTFRCDPISEHNRLYWYRQTLGQGPEFLTYFQNEAQLEKSRLLSDRFSAERPKGSFSTLEIQRTEQGDSAMYLCASSPGRPGGYGYTFGSGTRLTVV.

The gene calls are TRBV20-1 and TRBJ1-4; possible D gene TRBD1, 5 bases. Trimming cost V 1 base and J 6 bases, with 12 bases left between them. Germline CDR1 reads DFQATT; CDR2 reads SNEGSKA (reference sequence). The CDR3 has 14 residues. The DNA for the CDR3 is TGCAGTGCTAGAGTCTTGGGGGAGGATGAAAAACTGTTTTTT. This sequence encodes CSARVLGEDEKLFF.